This is a list of T cell receptor beta chains from one sample in a study of blood T cells in healthy people across ages. From the 5' RACE reads, TCRdb called clonotypes with MiXCR, one entry per CDR3 protein. The sample lists 720,000 or so distinct CDR3 sequences; roughly 41% were seen once. The specimen was blood. The receptors derive from an elderly man in good health. The CDR3 runs from the conserved cysteine through the conserved F or W. Fields, in order: clone size, J gene, D gene, V gene, CDR3 protein, CDR3 DNA. The D gene is left open where the match is weak. Not every row has a clone size; where given, it reads once, few, many or a size class.

clone size: many
J gene: TRBJ1-2
D gene: .
V gene: TRBV6-1
CDR3 protein: CASSDNNYGYTF
CDR3 DNA: TGTGCCAGCAGTGACAATAACTATGGCTACACCTTC

clone size: many
J gene: TRBJ2-7
D gene: .
V gene: TRBV29-1
CDR3 protein: CSVVGGYEQYF
CDR3 DNA: TGCAGCGTTGTTGGGGGCTACGAGCAGTACTTC

clone size: .
J gene: TRBJ2-4
D gene: TRBD2
V gene: TRBV18
CDR3 protein: CASSPQALGLAGDKNIQYF
CDR3 DNA: TGTGCCAGCTCACCGCAAGCACTAGGACTAGCGGGAGACAAAAACATTCAGTACTTC

clone size: .
J gene: TRBJ2-1
D gene: .
V gene: TRBV29-1
CDR3 protein: CSVEGGAGTTNEQFF
CDR3 DNA: TGCAGCGTTGAAGGGGGGGCTGGGACTACTAATGAGCAGTTCTTC

clone size: many
J gene: TRBJ2-1
D gene: TRBD2
V gene: TRBV28
CDR3 protein: CASTKGSGAYNEQFF
CDR3 DNA: TGTGCCAGCACCAAAGGGAGCGGGGCCTACAATGAGCAGTTCTTC

clone size: few
J gene: TRBJ1-5
D gene: .
V gene: TRBV28
CDR3 protein: CASSFGRESNQPQHF
CDR3 DNA: TGTGCCAGCAGTTTTGGCAGGGAAAGCAATCAGCCCCAGCATTTT

clone size: .
J gene: TRBJ1-1
D gene: .
V gene: TRBV29-1
CDR3 protein: CSAVGARVNTEAFF
CDR3 DNA: TGCAGCGCCGTGGGGGCCAGGGTGAACACTGAAGCTTTCTTT

clone size: .
J gene: TRBJ2-3
D gene: TRBD2
V gene: TRBV6-1
CDR3 protein: CASSERSSGRAGIRTDTQYF
CDR3 DNA: TGTGCCAGCAGTGAAAGGTCTAGCGGGAGGGCCGGAATTCGAACAGATACGCAGTATTTT

clone size: few
J gene: TRBJ2-3
D gene: .
V gene: TRBV5-1
CDR3 protein: CASSFRAEGDTQYF
CDR3 DNA: TGCGCCAGCAGCTTCAGGGCAGAGGGAGATACGCAGTATTTT

clone size: .
J gene: TRBJ1-1
D gene: .
V gene: TRBV10-3
CDR3 protein: CAIRSGTPNTEAFF
CDR3 DNA: TGTGCCATCAGGTCCGGGACCCCGAACACTGAAGCTTTCTTT

clone size: .
J gene: TRBJ2-5
D gene: TRBD2
V gene: TRBV9
CDR3 protein: CASSALAGVVETQYF
CDR3 DNA: TGTGCCAGCAGCGCGCTAGCGGGAGTTGTAGAGACCCAGTACTTC

clone size: .
J gene: TRBJ2-7
D gene: .
V gene: TRBV6-2/TRBV6-3
CDR3 protein: CASSYGVRGSLDEQYF
CDR3 DNA: TGTGCCAGCAGTTACGGGGTTCGGGGGAGTCTTGACGAGCAGTACTTC

clone size: .
J gene: TRBJ2-7
D gene: .
V gene: TRBV28
CDR3 protein: CASRDTDSSYEQYF
CDR3 DNA: TGTGCCAGCAGGGATACGGACTCCTCCTACGAGCAGTACTTC

clone size: few
J gene: TRBJ2-1
D gene: .
V gene: TRBV20-1
CDR3 protein: CSASPRGPWDEQFF
CDR3 DNA: TGCAGTGCTAGCCCACGGGGTCCTTGGGATGAGCAGTTCTTC

clone size: .
J gene: TRBJ1-6
D gene: .
V gene: TRBV3-1
CDR3 protein: CASSQARHNSPLHF
CDR3 DNA: TGTGCCAGCAGCCAAGCGCGGCATAATTCACCCCTCCACTTT

clone size: few
J gene: TRBJ2-1
D gene: .
V gene: TRBV20-1
CDR3 protein: CSARDLQLVGYNEQFF
CDR3 DNA: TGCAGTGCTAGAGATCTTCAGCTTGTAGGGTACAATGAGCAGTTCTTC

clone size: few
J gene: TRBJ2-7
D gene: TRBD1
V gene: TRBV7-7
CDR3 protein: CASSLFPGTGADEQYF
CDR3 DNA: TGTGCCAGCAGCTTATTCCCCGGGACAGGAGCGGACGAGCAGTACTTC

clone size: .
J gene: TRBJ2-5
D gene: TRBD2
V gene: TRBV6-2/TRBV6-3
CDR3 protein: CASSQRGGQETQYF
CDR3 DNA: TGTGCCAGCAGTCAACGGGGGGGCCAAGAGACCCAGTACTTC

clone size: few
J gene: TRBJ2-2
D gene: .
V gene: TRBV12-3/TRBV12-4
CDR3 protein: CASSLRGLNTGELFF
CDR3 DNA: TGTGCCAGCAGTTTAAGGGGGTTGAACACCGGGGAGCTGTTTTTT

clone size: few
J gene: TRBJ2-3
D gene: TRBD1
V gene: TRBV6-6
CDR3 protein: CASSYRQGSDTQYF
CDR3 DNA: TGTGCCAGCAGTTACAGACAGGGTTCGGATACGCAGTATTTT

clone size: .
J gene: TRBJ2-7
D gene: .
V gene: TRBV7-9
CDR3 protein: CASSFSRDSYEQYF
CDR3 DNA: TGTGCCAGCAGCTTCAGCAGGGACTCCTACGAGCAGTACTTC

clone size: .
J gene: TRBJ2-5
D gene: TRBD1
V gene: TRBV9
CDR3 protein: CASSVSDRGKETQYF
CDR3 DNA: TGTGCCAGCAGCGTATCGGACAGGGGGAAAGAGACCCAGTACTTC

clone size: few
J gene: TRBJ2-2
D gene: .
V gene: TRBV4-1
CDR3 protein: CASSQDVAGARSTGELFF
CDR3 DNA: TGCGCCAGCAGCCAAGATGTAGCAGGGGCGCGATCCACCGGGGAGCTGTTTTTT

clone size: many
J gene: TRBJ2-3
D gene: .
V gene: TRBV20-1
CDR3 protein: CSARDNWRSTDTQYF
CDR3 DNA: TGCAGTGCTAGAGATAATTGGCGAAGCACAGATACGCAGTATTTT

clone size: many
J gene: TRBJ2-1
D gene: TRBD2
V gene: TRBV10-3
CDR3 protein: CAISETSGTSQFF
CDR3 DNA: TGTGCCATCAGTGAGACCTCCGGGACTAGCCAGTTCTTC

clone size: .
J gene: TRBJ2-7
D gene: .
V gene: TRBV20-1
CDR3 protein: CSARDPGTHNYEQYF
CDR3 DNA: TGCAGTGCTAGAGACCCCGGGACGCACAACTACGAGCAGTACTTC

clone size: .
J gene: TRBJ2-1
D gene: TRBD2
V gene: TRBV29-1
CDR3 protein: CSARGHSGTYNEQFF
CDR3 DNA: TGCAGCGCCAGGGGACATAGCGGGACCTACAATGAGCAGTTCTTC

clone size: many
J gene: TRBJ2-1
D gene: TRBD2
V gene: TRBV7-2
CDR3 protein: CASSTGGGSYNEQFF
CDR3 DNA: TGTGCCAGCAGCACGGGGGGTGGCTCCTACAATGAGCAGTTCTTC

clone size: many
J gene: TRBJ2-5
D gene: TRBD2
V gene: TRBV7-9
CDR3 protein: CASSPRTSGNQETQYF
CDR3 DNA: TGTGCCAGCAGCCCCCGAACTAGCGGGAATCAAGAGACCCAGTACTTC

clone size: .
J gene: TRBJ2-5
D gene: TRBD2
V gene: TRBV29-1
CDR3 protein: CSVSGLAGVIQETQYF
CDR3 DNA: TGCAGCGTGTCCGGACTAGCGGGAGTGATCCAAGAGACCCAGTACTTC

clone size: .
J gene: TRBJ2-7
D gene: .
V gene: TRBV6-5
CDR3 protein: CASSYPSGPYEQYF
CDR3 DNA: TGTGCCAGCAGTTACCCGTCAGGGCCCTACGAGCAGTACTTC

clone size: few
J gene: TRBJ2-2
D gene: .
V gene: TRBV20-1
CDR3 protein: CSAREFRAGANTGELFF
CDR3 DNA: TGCAGTGCTAGAGAATTTCGGGCAGGGGCGAACACCGGGGAGCTGTTTTTT

clone size: .
J gene: TRBJ2-7
D gene: TRBD2
V gene: TRBV4-3
CDR3 protein: CASSQDQAGLAGQNEQYF
CDR3 DNA: TGCGCCAGCAGCCAAGATCAGGCGGGACTAGCGGGTCAGAATGAGCAGTACTTC

clone size: few
J gene: TRBJ1-6
D gene: TRBD1
V gene: TRBV20-1
CDR3 protein: CSAREGRDRGFFVNSPLHF
CDR3 DNA: TGCAGTGCTAGAGAGGGACGGGACAGGGGTTTTTTCGTGAATTCACCCCTCCACTTT

clone size: few
J gene: TRBJ2-3
D gene: TRBD1
V gene: TRBV20-1
CDR3 protein: CSAVSGTGTDTQYF
CDR3 DNA: TGCAGTGCTGTCTCCGGGACAGGCACAGATACGCAGTATTTT

clone size: many
J gene: TRBJ2-7
D gene: .
V gene: TRBV4-2
CDR3 protein: CASSQRLVGEQYF
CDR3 DNA: TGTGCCAGCAGCCAGCGGTTAGTCGGGGAGCAGTACTTC

clone size: .
J gene: TRBJ1-2
D gene: .
V gene: TRBV29-1
CDR3 protein: CSVQGNRVQGGYTF
CDR3 DNA: TGCAGCGTTCAAGGGAACCGCGTGCAAGGTGGCTACACCTTC

clone size: .
J gene: TRBJ2-5
D gene: .
V gene: TRBV5-1
CDR3 protein: CASSHTGGETQYF
CDR3 DNA: TGCGCCAGCTCTCATACAGGCGGGGAGACCCAGTACTTC

clone size: few
J gene: TRBJ2-1
D gene: .
V gene: TRBV20-1
CDR3 protein: CSARQRPSGSTYNEQFF
CDR3 DNA: TGCAGTGCTAGGCAAAGACCTTCGGGGAGCACATACAATGAGCAGTTCTTC

clone size: .
J gene: TRBJ2-1
D gene: .
V gene: TRBV20-1
CDR3 protein: CSAPKWAGSSYNEQFF
CDR3 DNA: TGCAGTGCTCCCAAATGGGCGGGGAGCTCCTACAATGAGCAGTTCTTC

clone size: .
J gene: TRBJ2-1
D gene: TRBD2
V gene: TRBV28
CDR3 protein: CASSTPGLAGVNEQFF
CDR3 DNA: TGTGCCAGCAGTACTCCAGGACTAGCGGGGGTCAATGAGCAGTTCTTC

clone size: once
J gene: TRBJ1-5
D gene: .
V gene: TRBV20-1
CDR3 protein: CSAVGNRYQPQHF
CDR3 DNA: TGCAGTGCTGTGGGAAACCGCTATCAGCCCCAGCATTTT

clone size: .
J gene: TRBJ2-7
D gene: .
V gene: TRBV5-4
CDR3 protein: CASSPEAATYEQYF
CDR3 DNA: TGTGCCAGCAGCCCGGAGGCAGCTACCTACGAGCAGTACTTC

clone size: .
J gene: TRBJ1-2
D gene: .
V gene: TRBV14
CDR3 protein: CASSPVVTQGGYTF
CDR3 DNA: TGTGCCAGCAGTCCCGTGGTGACACAAGGTGGCTACACCTTC

clone size: .
J gene: TRBJ2-7
D gene: .
V gene: TRBV6-5
CDR3 protein: CASRQNRDFSYEQYF
CDR3 DNA: TGTGCCAGCAGGCAAAACCGGGACTTCTCCTACGAGCAGTACTTC

clone size: .
J gene: TRBJ1-5
D gene: .
V gene: TRBV27
CDR3 protein: CASSFFGAQQPQHF
CDR3 DNA: TGTGCCAGCAGTTTTTTTGGGGCTCAACAGCCCCAGCATTTT

clone size: few
J gene: TRBJ1-2
D gene: .
V gene: TRBV7-9
CDR3 protein: CASSFPGHYGYTF
CDR3 DNA: TGTGCCAGCAGCTTCCCAGGGCATTATGGCTACACCTTC

clone size: .
J gene: TRBJ2-5
D gene: .
V gene: TRBV4-2
CDR3 protein: CASSTPESRHNEQYF
CDR3 DNA: TGTGCCAGCAGCACGCCCGAGAGTCGACACAATGAGCAGTACTTC

clone size: .
J gene: TRBJ2-5
D gene: TRBD2
V gene: TRBV7-2
CDR3 protein: CASSTPLAGGDGQETQYF
CDR3 DNA: TGTGCCAGCAGCACCCCACTAGCGGGGGGGGACGGTCAAGAGACCCAGTACTTC